This T cell receptor beta chain was identified in a study of blood T cell repertoires in COVID-19. The CDR3 is 17 residues long. Seattle patient enrollment occurred during active infection, with longitudinal follow-up thereafter. The data were produced by immunoSEQ multiplex PCR, yet TCRdb's version contains in-frame clones alone and is incomplete. The sample has a few hundred thousand clones; 75% to 90% are singletons. Sequencing was done on a sample of peripheral blood. The sequence was collected from a woman in her 50s with COVID-19, enrolled during active disease. The chain is built from TRBV21-1 and TRBJ2-1; whether TRBD1, the table's D call, matches the DNA was not checked. TRBV21-1 is annotated as a pseudogene. CDR3 sequence (DNA): TGTGCCAGCAGCCTTCAAAAGGAACAGATCTCCTACAATGAGCAGTTCTTC. This codes for CASSLQKEQISYNEQFF.